Given below is one T cell receptor (beta chain) in context. The sample is drawn from a study of blood T cell repertoires in COVID-19. Study summary: T cells, B-cell-depleted T cells, or PBMCs supplied cDNA or gDNA.

This CDR3 comprises 14 residues. V trimming: 6 bases; J trimming: 4 bases; junction bases outside the gene matches: 6. Germline V gives CDR1 MNHEY, CDR2 SMNVEV (reference sequence). Profiled with immunoSEQ multiplex PCR; TCRdb holds only in-frame clones, not every one. The data contain approximately 120,000 clones, roughly 84% of them singletons. This sequence originates from a woman of 80 years or more with active or convalescent COVID-19. The chain carries TRBV27 and TRBJ1-5; 7 positions agree with TRBD1. The sample was peripheral blood. The CDR3 region is CASSPGQKNQPQHF. In DNA, the CDR3 is TGTGCCAGCAGCCCGGGACAGAAAAATCAGCCCCAGCATTTT.